Detailed here is one T cell receptor beta chain. Per the original data handling: Estimated nucleated cell counts came from reference gene primer amplification. The table came from immunoSEQ multiplex PCR; TCRdb's copy has only in-frame clones and leaves some out. V, J and clone size are taken as reported in that table, and D and trimming were inferred from the DNA itself. The sample includes about 210,000 clones, 75% to 85% of them seen just once. Ages ranged from roughly 18 to 100 years, with residence in under 25 US areas. These data come from a study of blood T cell repertoires in COVID-19. Study context: Acute-phase and convalescent COVID-19 samples originated in the United States, Italy and Spain. PBMCs, B-cell-depleted T cells, or T cells provided the cDNA or gDNA that made up the material.

Sequences were obtained from PBMCs or T cells enriched from blood (not recorded which). The clonotype originates from a man aged 40-49 years who had recovered from COVID-19.

In DNA form, the CDR3 reads TGTGCCAGCAGCGGACGTCAGGGTTCGTCCTACAATGAGCAGTTCTTC. It encodes CASSGRQGSSYNEQFF. The V gene is TRBV9, the J gene TRBJ2-1; D might be TRBD1 (5 bases). CDR1 is SGDLS, CDR2 YYNGEE, per germline. The CDR3 is 16 amino acids. Trimming took 3 bases from V and 1 from J, leaving 14 bases between them.